This T cell receptor (beta chain) was recovered during a study of blood T cell repertoires in COVID-19. The overall study: COVID-19 samples from acute and convalescent phases originated in the United States, Italy and Spain. Sources were T cells, B-cell-depleted T cells, or PBMCs; the material itself was cDNA or gDNA.

CDR3 size: 16 residues. V lost 1 base, J lost 6 bases, and 11 bases stayed unmatched. Looked up from germline, CDR1 is LNHDA and CDR2 is SQIVND (reference sequence). Methods used by the authors: By means of reference gene primer amplification, nucleated cell counts were estimated. Libraries were prepared by immunoSEQ multiplex PCR; TCRdb keeps only in-frame clonotypes and omits some of them. For V, J and clone size, that table is used; D and trimming come from the DNA. Of over 45,000 clones in the sample, about 70% were seen once. The specimen sequenced was peripheral blood. This chain connects TRBV19 to TRBJ1-2, with 7 bases that match TRBD1. This receptor was obtained from a woman between 50 and 59 years old with active or convalescent COVID-19. The CDR3 region has the DNA TGTGCCAGTAGTATAGCCCCGACAGGGCTCCCCGATGGCTACACCTTC. Translated, it gives CASSIAPTGLPDGYTF.